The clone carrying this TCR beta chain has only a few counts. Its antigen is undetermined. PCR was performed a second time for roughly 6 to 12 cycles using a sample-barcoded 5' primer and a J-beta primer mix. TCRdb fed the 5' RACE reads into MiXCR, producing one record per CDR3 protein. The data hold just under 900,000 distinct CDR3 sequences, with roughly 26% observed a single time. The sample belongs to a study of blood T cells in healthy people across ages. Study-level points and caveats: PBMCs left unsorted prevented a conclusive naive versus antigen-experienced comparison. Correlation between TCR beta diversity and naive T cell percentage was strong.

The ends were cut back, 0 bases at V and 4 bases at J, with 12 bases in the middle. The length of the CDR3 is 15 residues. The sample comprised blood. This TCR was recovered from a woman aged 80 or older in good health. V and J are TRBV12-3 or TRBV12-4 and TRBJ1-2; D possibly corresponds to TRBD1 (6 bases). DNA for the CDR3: TGTGCCAGCAGTTTAGCGAACAGGGTGGGCTATGGCTACACCTTC. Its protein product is CASSLANRVGYGYTF.